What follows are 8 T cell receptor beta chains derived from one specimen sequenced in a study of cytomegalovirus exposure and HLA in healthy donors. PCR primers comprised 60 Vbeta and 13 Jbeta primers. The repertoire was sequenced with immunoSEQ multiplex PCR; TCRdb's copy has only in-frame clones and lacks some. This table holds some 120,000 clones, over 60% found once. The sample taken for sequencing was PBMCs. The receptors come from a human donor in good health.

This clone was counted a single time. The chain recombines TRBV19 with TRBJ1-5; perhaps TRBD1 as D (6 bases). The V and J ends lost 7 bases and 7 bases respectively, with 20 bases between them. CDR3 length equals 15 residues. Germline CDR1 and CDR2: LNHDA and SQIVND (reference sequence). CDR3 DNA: TGTGCCAGTACCCCGGATACAGGGATTCGACAGCCCCAGCATTTT. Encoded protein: CASTPDTGIRQPQHF.

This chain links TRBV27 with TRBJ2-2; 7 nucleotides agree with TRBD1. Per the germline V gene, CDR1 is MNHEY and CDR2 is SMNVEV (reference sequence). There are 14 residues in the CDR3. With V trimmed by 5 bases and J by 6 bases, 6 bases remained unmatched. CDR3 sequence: CASSTGEVPGELFF. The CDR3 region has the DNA TGTGCCAGCAGTACAGGGGAAGTTCCCGGGGAGCTGTTTTTT.

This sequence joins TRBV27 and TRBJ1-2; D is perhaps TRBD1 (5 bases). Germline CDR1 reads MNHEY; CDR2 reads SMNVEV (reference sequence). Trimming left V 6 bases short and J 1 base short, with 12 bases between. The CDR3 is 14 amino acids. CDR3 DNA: TGTGCCAGCAGCTTTGGACACCTTAACTATGGCTACACCTTC. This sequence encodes CASSFGHLNYGYTF.

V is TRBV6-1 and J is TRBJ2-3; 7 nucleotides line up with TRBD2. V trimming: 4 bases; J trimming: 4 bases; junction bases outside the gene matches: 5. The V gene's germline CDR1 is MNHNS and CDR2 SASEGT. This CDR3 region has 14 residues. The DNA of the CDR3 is TGTGCCAGCAGTGTGGGGGGGAACGCAGATACGCAGTATTTT. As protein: CASSVGGNADTQYF.

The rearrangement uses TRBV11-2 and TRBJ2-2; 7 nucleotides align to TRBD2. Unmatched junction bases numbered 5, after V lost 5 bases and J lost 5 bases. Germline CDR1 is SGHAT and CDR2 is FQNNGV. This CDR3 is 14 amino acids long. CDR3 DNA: TGTGCCAGCAGCCGGACTAGTCCTACCGGGGAGCTGTTTTTT. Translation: CASSRTSPTGELFF.

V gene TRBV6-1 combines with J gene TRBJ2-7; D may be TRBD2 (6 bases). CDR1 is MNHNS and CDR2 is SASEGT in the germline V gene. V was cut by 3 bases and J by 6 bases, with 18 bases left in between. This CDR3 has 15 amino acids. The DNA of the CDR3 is TGTGCCAGCAGTGATCGTTCAGGAGGGTCTACCGAGCAGTACTTC. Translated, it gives CASSDRSGGSTEQYF.

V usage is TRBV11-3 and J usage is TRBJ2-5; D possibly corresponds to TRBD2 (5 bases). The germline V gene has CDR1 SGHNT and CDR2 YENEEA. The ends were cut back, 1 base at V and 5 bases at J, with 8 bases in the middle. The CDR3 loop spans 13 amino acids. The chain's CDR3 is CASSLGSVETQYF. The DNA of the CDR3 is TGTGCCAGCAGCTTAGGTAGCGTGGAGACCCAGTACTTC.

The CDR3 coding sequence is TGTGCCAGCAGTCGTCCCTGGGGGGGAGATGGCTACACCTTC. It translates to CASSRPWGGDGYTF. This sequence joins TRBV6-1 and TRBJ1-2; possibly TRBD1 for D (5 bases). The CDR3 length is 14 residues. V was shortened by 5 bases and J by 6 bases, with 16 bases between the two germline ends. CDR1 and CDR2 (germline): MNHNS, SASEGT.